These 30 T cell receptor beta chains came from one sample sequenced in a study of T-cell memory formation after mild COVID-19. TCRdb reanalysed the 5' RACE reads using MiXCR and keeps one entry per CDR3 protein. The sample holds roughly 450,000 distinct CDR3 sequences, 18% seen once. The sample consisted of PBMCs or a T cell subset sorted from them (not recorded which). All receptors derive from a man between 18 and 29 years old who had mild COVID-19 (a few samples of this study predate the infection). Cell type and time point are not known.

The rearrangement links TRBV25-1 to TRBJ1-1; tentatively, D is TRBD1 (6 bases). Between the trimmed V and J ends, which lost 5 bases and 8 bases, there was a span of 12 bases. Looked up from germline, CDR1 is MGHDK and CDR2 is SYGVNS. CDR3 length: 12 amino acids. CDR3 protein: CASSYTGPEAFF. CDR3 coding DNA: TGTGCCAGCAGTTACACAGGGCCCGAAGCTTTCTTT. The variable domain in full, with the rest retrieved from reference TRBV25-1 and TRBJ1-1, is EADIYQTPRYLVIGTGKKITLECSQTMGHDKMYWYQQDPGMELHLIHYSYGVNSTEKGDLSSESTVSRIRTEHFPLTLESARPSHTSQYLCASSYTGPEAFFGQGTRLTVV.

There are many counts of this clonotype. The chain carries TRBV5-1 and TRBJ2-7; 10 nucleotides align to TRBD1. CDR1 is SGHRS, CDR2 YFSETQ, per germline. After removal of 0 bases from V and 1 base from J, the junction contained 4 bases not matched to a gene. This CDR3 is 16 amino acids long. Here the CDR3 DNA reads TGCGCCAGCAGCTTGGTCGGGGACAGGGGTTCCTACGAGCAGTACGTC. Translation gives CASSLVGDRGSYEQYV.

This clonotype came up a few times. The CDR3 loop reads CSVERGISSYNEQFF. Written as DNA, the CDR3 is TGCAGCGTTGAACGTGGGATAAGCTCCTACAATGAGCAGTTCTTC. The chain has TRBV29-1 and TRBJ2-1; no firm D call. Germline V gives CDR1 SQVTM, CDR2 ANQGSEA. The CDR3 loop spans 15 amino acids. V lost 2 bases, J lost 0 bases, and 11 bases lay in between.

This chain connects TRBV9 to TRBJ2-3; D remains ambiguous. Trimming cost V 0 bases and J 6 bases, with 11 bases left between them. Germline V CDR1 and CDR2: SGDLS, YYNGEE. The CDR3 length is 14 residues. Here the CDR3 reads CASSVGRSADTQYF. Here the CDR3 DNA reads TGTGCCAGCAGCGTAGGAAGATCCGCGGATACGCAGTATTTT.

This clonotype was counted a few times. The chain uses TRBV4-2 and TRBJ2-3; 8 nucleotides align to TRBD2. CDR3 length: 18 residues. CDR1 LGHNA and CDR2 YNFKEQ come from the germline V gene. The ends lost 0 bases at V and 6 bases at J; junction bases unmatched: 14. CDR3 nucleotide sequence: TGTGCCAGCAGCCAAGATCCCTCCGGGACTAGTCGACAGGATACGCAGTATTTT. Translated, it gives CASSQDPSGTSRQDTQYF.

Written as DNA, the CDR3 is TGTGCCAGCAGCCAGCAAACGGGACCGAGCCGGGGGGAGCAGTACTTC. This sequence encodes CASSQQTGPSRGEQYF. This chain joins TRBV4-2 and TRBJ2-7; D possibly corresponds to TRBD2 (6 bases). V shed 3 bases and J shed 7 bases, with 22 bases lying between them. Germline V gene lookup returns CDR1 LGHNA and CDR2 YNFKEQ. The CDR3 has 16 amino acids.

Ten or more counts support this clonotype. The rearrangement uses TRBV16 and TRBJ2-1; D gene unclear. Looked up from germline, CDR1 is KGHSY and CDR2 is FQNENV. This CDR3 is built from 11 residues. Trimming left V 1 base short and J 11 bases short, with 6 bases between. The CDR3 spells CASSQFQQQFF. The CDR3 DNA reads TGTGCCAGCAGCCAATTTCAGCAGCAGTTCTTC.

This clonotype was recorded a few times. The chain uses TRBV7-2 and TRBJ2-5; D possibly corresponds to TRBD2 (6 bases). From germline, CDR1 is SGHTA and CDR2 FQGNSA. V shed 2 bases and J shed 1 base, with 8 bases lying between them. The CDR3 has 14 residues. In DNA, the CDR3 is TGTGCCAGCAGCTTATGGAGGGCCCAAGAGACCCAGTACTTC. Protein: CASSLWRAQETQYF. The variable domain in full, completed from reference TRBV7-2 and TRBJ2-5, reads GAGVSQSPSNKVTEKGKDVELRCDPISGHTALYWYRQSLGQGLEFLIYFQGNSAPDKSGLPSDRFSAERTGGSVSTLTIQRTQQEDSAVYLCASSLWRAQETQYFGPGTRLLVL.

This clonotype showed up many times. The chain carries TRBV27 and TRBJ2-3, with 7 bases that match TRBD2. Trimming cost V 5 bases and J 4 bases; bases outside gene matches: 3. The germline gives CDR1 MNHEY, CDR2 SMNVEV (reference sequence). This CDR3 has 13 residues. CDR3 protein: CASSLTSADTQYF. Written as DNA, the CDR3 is TGTGCCAGCAGTCTCACTAGCGCAGATACGCAGTATTTT.

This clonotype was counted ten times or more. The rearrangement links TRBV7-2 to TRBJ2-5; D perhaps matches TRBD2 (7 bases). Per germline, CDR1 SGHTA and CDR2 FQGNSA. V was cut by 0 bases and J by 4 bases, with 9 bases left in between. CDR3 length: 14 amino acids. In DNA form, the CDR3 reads TGTGCCAGCAGCTTAGCAGGGGGGGTAGAGACCCAGTACTTC. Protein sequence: CASSLAGGVETQYF. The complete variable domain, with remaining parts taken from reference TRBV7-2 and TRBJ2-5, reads GAGVSQSPSNKVTEKGKDVELRCDPISGHTALYWYRQSLGQGLEFLIYFQGNSAPDKSGLPSDRFSAERTGGSVSTLTIQRTQQEDSAVYLCASSLAGGVETQYFGPGTRLLVL.

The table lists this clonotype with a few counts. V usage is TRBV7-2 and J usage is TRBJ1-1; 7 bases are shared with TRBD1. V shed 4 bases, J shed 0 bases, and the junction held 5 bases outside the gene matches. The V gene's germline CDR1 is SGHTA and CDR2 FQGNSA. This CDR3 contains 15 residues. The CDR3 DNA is TGTGCCAGCAGCTCTACAGGGGCCATGAACACTGAAGCTTTCTTT. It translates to CASSSTGAMNTEAFF.

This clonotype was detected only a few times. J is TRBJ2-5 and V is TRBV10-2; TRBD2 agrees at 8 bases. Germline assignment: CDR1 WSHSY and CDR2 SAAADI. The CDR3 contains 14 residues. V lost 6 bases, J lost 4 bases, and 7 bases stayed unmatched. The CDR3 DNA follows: TGCGCCAGCAGCCGCAGAACTAGCGGAGAGACCCAGTACTTC. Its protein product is CASSRRTSGETQYF.

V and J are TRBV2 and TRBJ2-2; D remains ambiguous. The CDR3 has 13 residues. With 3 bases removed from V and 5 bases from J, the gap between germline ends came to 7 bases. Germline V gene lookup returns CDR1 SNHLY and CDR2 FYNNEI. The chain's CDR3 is CASSDEGTGELFF. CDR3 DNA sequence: TGTGCCAGCAGTGATGAAGGGACCGGGGAGCTGTTTTTT. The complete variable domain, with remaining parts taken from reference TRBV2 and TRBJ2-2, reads EPEVTQTPSHQVTQMGQEVILRCVPISNHLYFYWYRQILGQKVEFLVSFYNNEISEKSEIFDDQFSVERPDGSNFTLKIRSTKLEDSAMYFCASSDEGTGELFFGEGSRLTVL.

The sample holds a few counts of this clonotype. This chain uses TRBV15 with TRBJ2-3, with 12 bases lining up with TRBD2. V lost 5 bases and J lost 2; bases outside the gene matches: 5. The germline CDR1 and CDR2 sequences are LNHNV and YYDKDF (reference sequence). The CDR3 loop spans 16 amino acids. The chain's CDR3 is CATSGGTSGYTDTQYF. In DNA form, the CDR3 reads TGTGCCACCAGCGGAGGGACTAGCGGGTACACAGATACGCAGTATTTT.

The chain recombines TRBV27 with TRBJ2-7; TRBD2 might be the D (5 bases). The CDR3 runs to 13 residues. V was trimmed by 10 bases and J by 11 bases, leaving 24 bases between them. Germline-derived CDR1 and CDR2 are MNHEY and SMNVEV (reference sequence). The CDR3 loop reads CATSPGSPRSKYF. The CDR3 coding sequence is TGTGCCACCTCACCGGGATCCCCGCGGTCGAAGTACTTC.

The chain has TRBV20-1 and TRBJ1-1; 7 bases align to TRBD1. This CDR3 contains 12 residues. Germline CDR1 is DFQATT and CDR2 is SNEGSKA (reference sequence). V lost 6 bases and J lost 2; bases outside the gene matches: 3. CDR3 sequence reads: CSARDSNTEAFF. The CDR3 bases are TGCAGTGCCCGGGACAGCAACACTGAAGCTTTCTTT.

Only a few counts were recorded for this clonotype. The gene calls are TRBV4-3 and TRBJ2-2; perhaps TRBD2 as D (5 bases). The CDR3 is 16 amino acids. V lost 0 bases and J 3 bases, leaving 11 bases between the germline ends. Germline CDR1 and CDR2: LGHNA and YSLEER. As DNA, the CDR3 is TGCGCCAGCAGCCAAGATACGGCGGGCTACACCGGGGAGCTGTTTTTT. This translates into CASSQDTAGYTGELFF.

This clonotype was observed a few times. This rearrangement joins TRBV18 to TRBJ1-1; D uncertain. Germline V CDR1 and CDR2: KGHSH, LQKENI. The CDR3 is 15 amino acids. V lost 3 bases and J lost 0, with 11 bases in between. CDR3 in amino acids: CASSPQETMNTEAFF. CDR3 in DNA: TGTGCCAGCTCACCTCAAGAAACGATGAACACTGAAGCTTTCTTT. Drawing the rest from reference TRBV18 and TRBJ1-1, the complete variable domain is NAGVMQNPRHLVRRRGQEARLRCSPMKGHSHVYWYRQLPEEGLKFMVYLQKENIIDESGMPKERFSAEFPKEGPSILRIQQVVRGDSAAYFCASSPQETMNTEAFFGQGTRLTVV.

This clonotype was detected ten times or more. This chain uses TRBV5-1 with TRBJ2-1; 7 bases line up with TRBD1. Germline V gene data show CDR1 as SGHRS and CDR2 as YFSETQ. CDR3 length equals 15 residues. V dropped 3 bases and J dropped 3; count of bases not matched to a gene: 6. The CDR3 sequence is CASSSGTADYNEQFF. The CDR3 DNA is TGCGCCAGCAGCTCCGGGACAGCGGACTACAATGAGCAGTTCTTC.

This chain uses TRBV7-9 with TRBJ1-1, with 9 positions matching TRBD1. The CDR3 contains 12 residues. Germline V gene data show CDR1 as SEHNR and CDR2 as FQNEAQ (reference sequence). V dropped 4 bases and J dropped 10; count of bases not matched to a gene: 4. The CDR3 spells CASSWTGDGAFF. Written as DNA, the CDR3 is TGTGCCAGCAGCTGGACAGGGGATGGAGCTTTCTTT.

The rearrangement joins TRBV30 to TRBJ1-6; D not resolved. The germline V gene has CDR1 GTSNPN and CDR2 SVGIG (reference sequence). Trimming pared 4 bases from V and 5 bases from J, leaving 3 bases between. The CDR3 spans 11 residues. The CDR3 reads CAWKHNSPLHF. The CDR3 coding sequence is TGTGCCTGGAAACATAATTCACCCCTCCACTTT. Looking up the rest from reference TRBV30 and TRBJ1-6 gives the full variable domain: SQTIHQWPATLVQPVGSPLSLECTVEGTSNPNLYWYRQAAGRGLQLLFYSVGIGQISSEVPQNLSASRPQDRQFILSSKKLLLSDSGFYLCAWKHNSPLHFGNGTRLTVT.

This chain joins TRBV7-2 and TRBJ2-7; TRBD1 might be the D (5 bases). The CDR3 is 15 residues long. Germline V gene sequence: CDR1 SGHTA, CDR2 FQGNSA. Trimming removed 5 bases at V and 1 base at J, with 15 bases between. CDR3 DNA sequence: TGTGCCAGCAGCCGGCAGGGTGTAGCATCCTACGAGCAGTACGTC. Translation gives CASSRQGVASYEQYV.

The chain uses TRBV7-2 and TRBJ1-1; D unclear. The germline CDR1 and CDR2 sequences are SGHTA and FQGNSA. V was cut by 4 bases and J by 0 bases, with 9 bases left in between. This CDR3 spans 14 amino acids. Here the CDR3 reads CASSYLILNTEAFF. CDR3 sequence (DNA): TGTGCCAGCAGCTATCTAATCCTGAACACTGAAGCTTTCTTT.

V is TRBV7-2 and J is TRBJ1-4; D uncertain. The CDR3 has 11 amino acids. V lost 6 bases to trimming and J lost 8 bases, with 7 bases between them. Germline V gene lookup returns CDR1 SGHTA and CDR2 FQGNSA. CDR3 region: CASSLQEKLFF. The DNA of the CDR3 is TGTGCCAGCAGTTTGCAGGAAAAACTGTTTTTT.

CDR3 coding DNA: TGTGCCAGCAGCCAAACGGGGGGGGCGCAGTATTTT. This gives the protein CASSQTGGAQYF. The chain combines TRBV3-1 with TRBJ2-3; 8 nucleotides align to TRBD2. V dropped 2 bases and J dropped 10; count of bases not matched to a gene: 2. Germline V gives CDR1 LGHDT, CDR2 YNNKEL (reference sequence). The CDR3 length is 12 residues.

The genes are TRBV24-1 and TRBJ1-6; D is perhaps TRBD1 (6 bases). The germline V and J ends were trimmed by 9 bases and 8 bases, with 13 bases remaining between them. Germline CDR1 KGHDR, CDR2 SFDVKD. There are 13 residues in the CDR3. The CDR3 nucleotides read TGTGCCACCCGGGGGACATCGGATTCACCCCTCCACTTT. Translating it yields CATRGTSDSPLHF.

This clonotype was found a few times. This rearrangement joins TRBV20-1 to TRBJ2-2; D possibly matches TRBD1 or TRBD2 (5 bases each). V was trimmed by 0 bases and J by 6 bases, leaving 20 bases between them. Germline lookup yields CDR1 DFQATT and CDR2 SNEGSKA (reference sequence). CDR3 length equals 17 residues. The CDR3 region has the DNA TGCAGTGCTAGAGAATCCTCCCGGGGCGTCGATCCCGGGGAGCTGTTTTTT. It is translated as CSARESSRGVDPGELFF.

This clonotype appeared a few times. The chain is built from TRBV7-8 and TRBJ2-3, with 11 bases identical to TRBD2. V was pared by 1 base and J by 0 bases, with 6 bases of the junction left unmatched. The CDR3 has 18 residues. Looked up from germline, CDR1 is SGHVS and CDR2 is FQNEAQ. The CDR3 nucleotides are TGTGCCAGCAGCTTAGGTAGCGGGGGGGGACTTAGCACAGATACGCAGTATTTT. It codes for CASSLGSGGGLSTDTQYF.

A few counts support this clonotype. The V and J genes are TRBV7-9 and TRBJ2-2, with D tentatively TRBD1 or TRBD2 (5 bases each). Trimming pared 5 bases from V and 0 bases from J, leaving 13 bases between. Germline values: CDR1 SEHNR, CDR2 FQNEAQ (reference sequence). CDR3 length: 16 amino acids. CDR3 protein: CASSGERDANTGELFF. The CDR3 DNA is TGTGCCAGCAGCGGTGAGAGGGACGCGAACACCGGGGAGCTGTTTTTT.

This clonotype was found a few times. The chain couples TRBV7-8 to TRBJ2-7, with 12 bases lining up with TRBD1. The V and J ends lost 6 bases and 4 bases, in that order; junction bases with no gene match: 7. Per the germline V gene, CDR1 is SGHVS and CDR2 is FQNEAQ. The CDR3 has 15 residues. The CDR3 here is CASRSGQGAGYEQYF. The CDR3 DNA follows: TGTGCCAGCAGGTCGGGACAGGGGGCTGGTTACGAGCAGTACTTC. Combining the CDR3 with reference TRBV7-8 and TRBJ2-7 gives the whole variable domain GAGVSQSPRYKVAKRGQDVALRCDPISGHVSLFWYQQALGQGPEFLTYFQNEAQLDKSGLPSDRFFAERPEGSVSTLKIQRTQQEDSAVYLCASRSGQGAGYEQYFGPGTRLTVT.